Listed below are T cell receptor beta chains from one sample, sequenced in a study of cytotoxic CD8 clonotypes in ibrutinib-treated CLL. Using immunoSEQ multiplex PCR, the repertoire was profiled, and TCRdb retains in-frame clones only, with some absent. This table holds fewer than 400,000 clones, 67% found once. The source was PBMCs, collected after 36 months of ibrutinib treatment. The receptors derive from a human donor with chronic lymphocytic leukemia. CDR3s include the opening cysteine and the closing phenylalanine or tryptophan. D genes are given only for firm matches. Expanded clones are given a class, and other clones once, few, many or no size at all.

J gene: TRBJ2-7
V gene: TRBV2
clone size: .
D gene: TRBD2
CDR3 protein: CASTRGRAQYF
CDR3 DNA: TGTGCCAGCACCAGAGGGAGGGCGCAGTACTTC

J gene: TRBJ1-2
V gene: TRBV2
clone size: .
D gene: .
CDR3 protein: CASHRTNYGYTF
CDR3 DNA: TGTGCCAGTCACAGGACTAACTATGGCTACACCTTC

J gene: TRBJ2-7
V gene: TRBV4-1
clone size: .
D gene: .
CDR3 protein: CASSPTALVGIVGISSYEQYF
CDR3 DNA: TGCGCCAGCAGCCCGACAGCGCTCGTCGGTATTGTTGGGATTAGCTCCTACGAGCAGTACTTC

J gene: TRBJ2-3
V gene: TRBV13
clone size: .
D gene: TRBD2
CDR3 protein: CASSLGAGVTDTQYF
CDR3 DNA: TGTGCCAGCAGCTTAGGTGCGGGGGTCACAGATACGCAGTATTTT

J gene: TRBJ2-2
V gene: TRBV9
clone size: .
D gene: .
CDR3 protein: CASSARGFGTGELFF
CDR3 DNA: TGTGCCAGCAGCGCTCGGGGGTTCGGGACCGGGGAGCTGTTTTTT

J gene: TRBJ1-3
V gene: TRBV10-3
clone size: few
D gene: .
CDR3 protein: CAIRSDLSGNTIYF
CDR3 DNA: TGTGCCATCAGATCAGACCTCTCTGGAAACACCATATATTTT

J gene: TRBJ2-1
V gene: TRBV6-7
clone size: few
D gene: .
CDR3 protein: CASSYLRGRDNEQFF
CDR3 DNA: TGTGCCAGCAGTTACCTTCGTGGCAGGGACAATGAGCAGTTCTTC

J gene: TRBJ2-7
V gene: TRBV6-5
clone size: .
D gene: .
CDR3 protein: CASSYSPAEQYF
CDR3 DNA: TGTGCCAGCAGTTACTCGCCGGCAGAGCAGTACTTC

J gene: TRBJ1-1
V gene: TRBV29-1
clone size: .
D gene: .
CDR3 protein: CSGDGEAFF
CDR3 DNA: TGCAGCGGGGACGGTGAAGCTTTCTTT

J gene: TRBJ2-5
V gene: TRBV5-1
clone size: few
D gene: TRBD2
CDR3 protein: CASSLAVGRGTSAQETQYF
CDR3 DNA: TGCGCCAGCAGCTTGGCCGTGGGAAGAGGGACTAGCGCTCAAGAGACCCAGTACTTC

J gene: TRBJ2-1
V gene: TRBV7-9
clone size: few
D gene: .
CDR3 protein: CASSPPVTGSYNEQFF
CDR3 DNA: TGTGCCAGCAGCCCCCCGGTCACAGGCTCCTACAATGAGCAGTTCTTC

J gene: TRBJ2-1
V gene: TRBV27
clone size: .
D gene: .
CDR3 protein: CASSLGPSSYNEQFF
CDR3 DNA: TGTGCCAGCAGTTTAGGACCAAGCTCCTACAATGAGCAGTTCTTC

J gene: TRBJ2-1
V gene: TRBV27
clone size: .
D gene: TRBD2
CDR3 protein: CASSFIARTSGHNEQFF
CDR3 DNA: TGTGCCAGCAGTTTCATTGCCCGGACTAGCGGGCACAATGAGCAGTTCTTC

J gene: TRBJ2-7
V gene: TRBV5-1
clone size: .
D gene: TRBD2
CDR3 protein: CASKIAGGPDEQYF
CDR3 DNA: TGCGCCAGCAAAATAGCGGGAGGGCCGGACGAGCAGTACTTC

J gene: TRBJ2-7
V gene: TRBV11-2
clone size: .
D gene: .
CDR3 protein: CASSAPPRVPGRYEQYF
CDR3 DNA: TGTGCCAGCAGCGCCCCCCCCAGGGTTCCAGGCCGCTACGAGCAGTACTTC

J gene: TRBJ1-2
V gene: TRBV5-1
clone size: .
D gene: .
CDR3 protein: CASSSESHRPLYGYTF
CDR3 DNA: TGCGCCAGCAGTTCCGAATCTCACCGTCCTCTCTATGGCTACACCTTC

J gene: TRBJ2-1
V gene: TRBV27
clone size: .
D gene: .
CDR3 protein: CASSFGANNEQFF
CDR3 DNA: TGTGCCAGCAGTTTTGGAGCTAACAATGAGCAGTTCTTC

J gene: TRBJ1-6
V gene: TRBV7-3
clone size: .
D gene: .
CDR3 protein: CASSSGTLNSPLHF
CDR3 DNA: TGTGCCAGCAGCTCGGGGACGTTGAATTCACCCCTCCACTTT

J gene: TRBJ1-1
V gene: TRBV27
clone size: few
D gene: .
CDR3 protein: CASSFSGRLTEAFF
CDR3 DNA: TGTGCCAGCAGTTTCTCCGGACGGCTCACTGAAGCTTTCTTT

J gene: TRBJ1-2
V gene: TRBV18
clone size: few
D gene: TRBD1
CDR3 protein: CASSYAGTGVANYGYTF
CDR3 DNA: TGTGCCAGCTCTTACGCCGGGACAGGGGTTGCAAACTATGGCTACACCTTC

J gene: TRBJ2-1
V gene: TRBV6-5
clone size: once
D gene: .
CDR3 protein: CASSPLVPLGEQFF
CDR3 DNA: TGTGCCAGCAGCCCACTAGTCCCATTGGGTGAGCAGTTCTTC

J gene: TRBJ2-7
V gene: TRBV4-2
clone size: once
D gene: TRBD2
CDR3 protein: CASSHLSGGDTYEQYF
CDR3 DNA: TGTGCCAGCAGCCACTTAAGCGGGGGAGACACCTACGAGCAGTACTTC

J gene: TRBJ2-7
V gene: TRBV4-1
clone size: .
D gene: .
CDR3 protein: CASSQSPGVIVGQYF
CDR3 DNA: TGCGCCAGCAGCCAATCTCCGGGGGTAATAGTTGGGCAGTACTTC

J gene: TRBJ1-4
V gene: TRBV9
clone size: .
D gene: .
CDR3 protein: CASSGWNGEKLFF
CDR3 DNA: TGTGCCAGCAGCGGGTGGAATGGGGAAAAACTGTTTTTT

J gene: TRBJ1-5
V gene: TRBV7-8
clone size: .
D gene: TRBD1
CDR3 protein: CASSHWGQGAQVVYQPQHF
CDR3 DNA: TGTGCCAGCAGTCATTGGGGACAGGGGGCGCAGGTGGTCTATCAGCCCCAGCATTTT

J gene: TRBJ2-5
V gene: TRBV25-1
clone size: once
D gene: TRBD2
CDR3 protein: CASSERGLARETQYF
CDR3 DNA: TGTGCCAGCAGTGAACGGGGACTAGCGAGGGAGACCCAGTACTTC

J gene: TRBJ2-7
V gene: TRBV11-1
clone size: .
D gene: .
CDR3 protein: CASSRQGGLSYEQYF
CDR3 DNA: TGTGCCAGCAGCCGCCAAGGTGGACTCTCCTACGAGCAGTACTTC

J gene: TRBJ1-1
V gene: TRBV7-3
clone size: .
D gene: .
CDR3 protein: CASSEGVNTEAFF
CDR3 DNA: TGTGCCAGCAGCGAAGGTGTGAACACTGAAGCTTTCTTT

J gene: TRBJ2-1
V gene: TRBV27
clone size: once
D gene: .
CDR3 protein: CASSFTTSYNEQFF
CDR3 DNA: TGTGCCAGCAGTTTCACGACCTCATACAATGAGCAGTTCTTC

J gene: TRBJ2-7
V gene: TRBV5-1
clone size: .
D gene: TRBD2
CDR3 protein: CASSAHGGDGEQYF
CDR3 DNA: TGCGCCAGCAGCGCCCACGGGGGGGACGGCGAGCAGTACTTC

J gene: TRBJ2-1
V gene: TRBV2
clone size: .
D gene: TRBD2
CDR3 protein: CASIISGGPSYNEQFF
CDR3 DNA: TGTGCCAGCATCATTAGCGGGGGTCCTTCCTACAATGAGCAGTTCTTC

J gene: TRBJ2-7
V gene: TRBV11-2
clone size: .
D gene: TRBD1
CDR3 protein: CASSLIRGRSYEQYF
CDR3 DNA: TGTGCCAGCAGCTTAATCAGGGGGCGCTCCTACGAGCAGTACTTC